Listed below are T cell receptor beta chains from one sample, sequenced in a study of T cells in Graves' hyperthyroidism and ophthalmopathy. TCRdb recomputed calls from the multiplex PCR reads with MiXCR, one row per CDR3 protein. The sample contains 500,000 to 550,000 distinct CDR3 sequences, less than 25% of which appear only once. The sample consisted of blood. The source of these receptors is a man younger than 35 with Graves' hyperthyroidism. CDR3s include the opening cysteine and the closing phenylalanine or tryptophan. Fields, in order: J gene, CDR3 length, V gene, CDR3 protein.

J gene: TRBJ2-4
CDR3 length: 13
V gene: TRBV12-3/TRBV12-4
CDR3 protein: CASGEGAGFIQYF

J gene: TRBJ2-7
CDR3 length: 17
V gene: TRBV2
CDR3 protein: CASSIHRKRGGPYEQYF

J gene: TRBJ1-5
CDR3 length: 13
V gene: TRBV5-6
CDR3 protein: CASSLGFGEPQHF

J gene: TRBJ2-5
CDR3 length: 15
V gene: TRBV6-5
CDR3 protein: CASSYSWQDEETQYF

J gene: TRBJ1-1
CDR3 length: 13
V gene: TRBV12-3/TRBV12-4
CDR3 protein: CASRPGVGTEAFF

J gene: TRBJ2-2
CDR3 length: 16
V gene: TRBV12-3/TRBV12-4
CDR3 protein: CASSPIMGGGTGELFF

J gene: TRBJ2-7
CDR3 length: 14
V gene: TRBV19
CDR3 protein: CASSIGVGGYEQYF

J gene: TRBJ2-5
CDR3 length: 14
V gene: TRBV18
CDR3 protein: CASSPWMREETQYF

J gene: TRBJ2-7
CDR3 length: 14
V gene: TRBV4-1
CDR3 protein: CASSQGTYGYEQYF

J gene: TRBJ2-2
CDR3 length: 14
V gene: TRBV19
CDR3 protein: CASSDRGWTGELFF

J gene: TRBJ2-2
CDR3 length: 15
V gene: TRBV7-8
CDR3 protein: CASSLGRGPTGELFF

J gene: TRBJ2-2
CDR3 length: 15
V gene: TRBV24-1
CDR3 protein: CATSDRDLNTGELFF

J gene: TRBJ2-5
CDR3 length: 13
V gene: TRBV20-1
CDR3 protein: CSASPGAGETQYF

J gene: TRBJ2-7
CDR3 length: 12
V gene: TRBV11-2
CDR3 protein: CASSRDSNEQYF

J gene: TRBJ2-4
CDR3 length: 12
V gene: TRBV5-6
CDR3 protein: CASSLGVNIQYF

J gene: TRBJ1-1
CDR3 length: 15
V gene: TRBV24-1
CDR3 protein: CATSEQTGIDTEAFF

J gene: TRBJ1-1
CDR3 length: 14
V gene: TRBV28
CDR3 protein: CASRTGGFSAEAFF

J gene: TRBJ2-5
CDR3 length: 15
V gene: TRBV6-1
CDR3 protein: CASSETAGFSETQYF

J gene: TRBJ2-7
CDR3 length: 14
V gene: TRBV12-3/TRBV12-4
CDR3 protein: CASSYGTAKYEQYF

J gene: TRBJ1-5
CDR3 length: 13
V gene: TRBV30
CDR3 protein: CAWSVQQDQPQHF

J gene: TRBJ2-7
CDR3 length: 9
V gene: TRBV28
CDR3 protein: CASGSTRYF

J gene: TRBJ2-2
CDR3 length: 16
V gene: TRBV10-3
CDR3 protein: CAISESGGENTGELFF

J gene: TRBJ2-5
CDR3 length: 14
V gene: TRBV28
CDR3 protein: CASSSRTHQETQYF

J gene: TRBJ1-3
CDR3 length: 14
V gene: TRBV30
CDR3 protein: CAWSRDRERATIYF

J gene: TRBJ2-2
CDR3 length: 17
V gene: TRBV24-1
CDR3 protein: CATSEHRDSSNTGELFF

J gene: TRBJ1-2
CDR3 length: 13
V gene: TRBV18
CDR3 protein: CASFSGTGNGYTF

J gene: TRBJ2-2
CDR3 length: 20
V gene: TRBV10-3
CDR3 protein: CAISDNPGTPKSGNTGELFF

J gene: TRBJ2-7
CDR3 length: 13
V gene: TRBV28
CDR3 protein: CASSPPHDYEQYF

J gene: TRBJ2-2
CDR3 length: 14
V gene: TRBV12-3/TRBV12-4
CDR3 protein: CASRRDFNTGELFF

J gene: TRBJ2-5
CDR3 length: 16
V gene: TRBV24-1
CDR3 protein: CATSPPAGAFQETQYF

J gene: TRBJ2-2
CDR3 length: 19
V gene: TRBV25-1
CDR3 protein: CASSEYLSLGGIGTGELFF

J gene: TRBJ1-1
CDR3 length: 15
V gene: TRBV19
CDR3 protein: CASSIPTGVNTEAFF

J gene: TRBJ2-5
CDR3 length: 15
V gene: TRBV6-2/TRBV6-3
CDR3 protein: CASSLRGTARETQYF

J gene: TRBJ2-2
CDR3 length: 14
V gene: TRBV11-2
CDR3 protein: CASRETRNTGELFF

J gene: TRBJ2-5
CDR3 length: 13
V gene: TRBV29-1
CDR3 protein: CSVDVGGSETQYF

J gene: TRBJ2-7
CDR3 length: 15
V gene: TRBV14
CDR3 protein: CASSQRGILSYEQYF